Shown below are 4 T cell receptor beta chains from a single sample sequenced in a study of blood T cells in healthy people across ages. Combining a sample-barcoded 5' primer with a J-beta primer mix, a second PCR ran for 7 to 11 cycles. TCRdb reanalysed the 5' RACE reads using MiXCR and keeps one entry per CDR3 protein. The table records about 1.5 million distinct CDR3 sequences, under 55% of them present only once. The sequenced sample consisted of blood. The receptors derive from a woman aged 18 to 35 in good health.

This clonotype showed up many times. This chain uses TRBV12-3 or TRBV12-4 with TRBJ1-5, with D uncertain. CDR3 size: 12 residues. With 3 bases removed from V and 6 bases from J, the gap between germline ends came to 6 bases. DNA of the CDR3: TGTGCCAGCAGTTTGAGTTCTCAGCCCCAGCATTTT. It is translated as CASSLSSQPQHF.

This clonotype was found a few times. Here the CDR3 DNA reads TGTGCCAGCAGTCCGCTAGTTTGGACAGATACGCAGTATTTT. Its translation is CASSPLVWTDTQYF. The J gene is TRBJ2-3, the V gene TRBV2; unclear D gene. With 5 bases removed from V and 3 bases from J, the gap between germline ends came to 12 bases. The CDR3 spans 14 residues. Germline V gene lookup returns CDR1 SNHLY and CDR2 FYNNEI. Drawing the rest from reference TRBV2 and TRBJ2-3, the complete variable domain is EPEVTQTPSHQVTQMGQEVILRCVPISNHLYFYWYRQILGQKVEFLVSFYNNEISEKSEIFDDQFSVERPDGSNFTLKIRSTKLEDSAMYFCASSPLVWTDTQYFGPGTRLTVL.

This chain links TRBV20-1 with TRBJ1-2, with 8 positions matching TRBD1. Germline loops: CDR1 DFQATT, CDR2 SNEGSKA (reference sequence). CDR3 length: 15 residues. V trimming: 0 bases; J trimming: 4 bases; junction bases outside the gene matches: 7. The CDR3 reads CSARDITGGGYGYTF. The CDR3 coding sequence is TGCAGTGCTAGAGATATCACAGGGGGAGGCTATGGCTACACCTTC.

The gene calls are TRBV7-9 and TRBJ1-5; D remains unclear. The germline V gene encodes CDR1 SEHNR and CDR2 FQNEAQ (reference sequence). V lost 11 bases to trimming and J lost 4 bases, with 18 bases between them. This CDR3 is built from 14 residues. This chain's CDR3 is CAGSGPGGNQPQHF. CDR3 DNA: TGTGCCGGTAGCGGGCCAGGTGGTAATCAGCCCCAGCATTTT.